The clone carrying this T cell receptor (beta chain) occurred a few times. CDR1 and CDR2 from the germline V gene are SEHNR and FQNEAQ (reference sequence). The CDR3 is 14 amino acids. Trimming left V 1 base short and J 4 bases short, with 10 bases between. This specimen belongs to a study of Graves' ophthalmopathy and Graves' hyperthyroidism. RNA transcripts yielded amplified TCR beta CDR3 regions. An initial RT-PCR round employing HTBI primers preceded a second-round multiplex PCR. TCRdb re-called the multiplex PCR reads with MiXCR, one entry per CDR3 protein. The sample yields 240,000 or so distinct CDR3 sequences, 45% seen once.

This chain uses TRBV7-9 with TRBJ1-2; D might be TRBD1 (6 bases). Specimen: peripheral blood. The TCR originated in an adult man with Graves' ophthalmopathy. The CDR3 here is CASSLDPQGYGYTF. The CDR3 bases are TGTGCCAGCAGCTTAGATCCACAGGGCTATGGCTACACCTTC. Combining the CDR3 with reference TRBV7-9 and TRBJ1-2 gives the whole variable domain DTGVSQNPRHKITKRGQNVTFRCDPISEHNRLYWYRQTLGQGPEFLTYFQNEAQLEKSRLLSDRFSAERPKGSFSTLEIQRTEQGDSAMYLCASSLDPQGYGYTFGSGTRLTVV.